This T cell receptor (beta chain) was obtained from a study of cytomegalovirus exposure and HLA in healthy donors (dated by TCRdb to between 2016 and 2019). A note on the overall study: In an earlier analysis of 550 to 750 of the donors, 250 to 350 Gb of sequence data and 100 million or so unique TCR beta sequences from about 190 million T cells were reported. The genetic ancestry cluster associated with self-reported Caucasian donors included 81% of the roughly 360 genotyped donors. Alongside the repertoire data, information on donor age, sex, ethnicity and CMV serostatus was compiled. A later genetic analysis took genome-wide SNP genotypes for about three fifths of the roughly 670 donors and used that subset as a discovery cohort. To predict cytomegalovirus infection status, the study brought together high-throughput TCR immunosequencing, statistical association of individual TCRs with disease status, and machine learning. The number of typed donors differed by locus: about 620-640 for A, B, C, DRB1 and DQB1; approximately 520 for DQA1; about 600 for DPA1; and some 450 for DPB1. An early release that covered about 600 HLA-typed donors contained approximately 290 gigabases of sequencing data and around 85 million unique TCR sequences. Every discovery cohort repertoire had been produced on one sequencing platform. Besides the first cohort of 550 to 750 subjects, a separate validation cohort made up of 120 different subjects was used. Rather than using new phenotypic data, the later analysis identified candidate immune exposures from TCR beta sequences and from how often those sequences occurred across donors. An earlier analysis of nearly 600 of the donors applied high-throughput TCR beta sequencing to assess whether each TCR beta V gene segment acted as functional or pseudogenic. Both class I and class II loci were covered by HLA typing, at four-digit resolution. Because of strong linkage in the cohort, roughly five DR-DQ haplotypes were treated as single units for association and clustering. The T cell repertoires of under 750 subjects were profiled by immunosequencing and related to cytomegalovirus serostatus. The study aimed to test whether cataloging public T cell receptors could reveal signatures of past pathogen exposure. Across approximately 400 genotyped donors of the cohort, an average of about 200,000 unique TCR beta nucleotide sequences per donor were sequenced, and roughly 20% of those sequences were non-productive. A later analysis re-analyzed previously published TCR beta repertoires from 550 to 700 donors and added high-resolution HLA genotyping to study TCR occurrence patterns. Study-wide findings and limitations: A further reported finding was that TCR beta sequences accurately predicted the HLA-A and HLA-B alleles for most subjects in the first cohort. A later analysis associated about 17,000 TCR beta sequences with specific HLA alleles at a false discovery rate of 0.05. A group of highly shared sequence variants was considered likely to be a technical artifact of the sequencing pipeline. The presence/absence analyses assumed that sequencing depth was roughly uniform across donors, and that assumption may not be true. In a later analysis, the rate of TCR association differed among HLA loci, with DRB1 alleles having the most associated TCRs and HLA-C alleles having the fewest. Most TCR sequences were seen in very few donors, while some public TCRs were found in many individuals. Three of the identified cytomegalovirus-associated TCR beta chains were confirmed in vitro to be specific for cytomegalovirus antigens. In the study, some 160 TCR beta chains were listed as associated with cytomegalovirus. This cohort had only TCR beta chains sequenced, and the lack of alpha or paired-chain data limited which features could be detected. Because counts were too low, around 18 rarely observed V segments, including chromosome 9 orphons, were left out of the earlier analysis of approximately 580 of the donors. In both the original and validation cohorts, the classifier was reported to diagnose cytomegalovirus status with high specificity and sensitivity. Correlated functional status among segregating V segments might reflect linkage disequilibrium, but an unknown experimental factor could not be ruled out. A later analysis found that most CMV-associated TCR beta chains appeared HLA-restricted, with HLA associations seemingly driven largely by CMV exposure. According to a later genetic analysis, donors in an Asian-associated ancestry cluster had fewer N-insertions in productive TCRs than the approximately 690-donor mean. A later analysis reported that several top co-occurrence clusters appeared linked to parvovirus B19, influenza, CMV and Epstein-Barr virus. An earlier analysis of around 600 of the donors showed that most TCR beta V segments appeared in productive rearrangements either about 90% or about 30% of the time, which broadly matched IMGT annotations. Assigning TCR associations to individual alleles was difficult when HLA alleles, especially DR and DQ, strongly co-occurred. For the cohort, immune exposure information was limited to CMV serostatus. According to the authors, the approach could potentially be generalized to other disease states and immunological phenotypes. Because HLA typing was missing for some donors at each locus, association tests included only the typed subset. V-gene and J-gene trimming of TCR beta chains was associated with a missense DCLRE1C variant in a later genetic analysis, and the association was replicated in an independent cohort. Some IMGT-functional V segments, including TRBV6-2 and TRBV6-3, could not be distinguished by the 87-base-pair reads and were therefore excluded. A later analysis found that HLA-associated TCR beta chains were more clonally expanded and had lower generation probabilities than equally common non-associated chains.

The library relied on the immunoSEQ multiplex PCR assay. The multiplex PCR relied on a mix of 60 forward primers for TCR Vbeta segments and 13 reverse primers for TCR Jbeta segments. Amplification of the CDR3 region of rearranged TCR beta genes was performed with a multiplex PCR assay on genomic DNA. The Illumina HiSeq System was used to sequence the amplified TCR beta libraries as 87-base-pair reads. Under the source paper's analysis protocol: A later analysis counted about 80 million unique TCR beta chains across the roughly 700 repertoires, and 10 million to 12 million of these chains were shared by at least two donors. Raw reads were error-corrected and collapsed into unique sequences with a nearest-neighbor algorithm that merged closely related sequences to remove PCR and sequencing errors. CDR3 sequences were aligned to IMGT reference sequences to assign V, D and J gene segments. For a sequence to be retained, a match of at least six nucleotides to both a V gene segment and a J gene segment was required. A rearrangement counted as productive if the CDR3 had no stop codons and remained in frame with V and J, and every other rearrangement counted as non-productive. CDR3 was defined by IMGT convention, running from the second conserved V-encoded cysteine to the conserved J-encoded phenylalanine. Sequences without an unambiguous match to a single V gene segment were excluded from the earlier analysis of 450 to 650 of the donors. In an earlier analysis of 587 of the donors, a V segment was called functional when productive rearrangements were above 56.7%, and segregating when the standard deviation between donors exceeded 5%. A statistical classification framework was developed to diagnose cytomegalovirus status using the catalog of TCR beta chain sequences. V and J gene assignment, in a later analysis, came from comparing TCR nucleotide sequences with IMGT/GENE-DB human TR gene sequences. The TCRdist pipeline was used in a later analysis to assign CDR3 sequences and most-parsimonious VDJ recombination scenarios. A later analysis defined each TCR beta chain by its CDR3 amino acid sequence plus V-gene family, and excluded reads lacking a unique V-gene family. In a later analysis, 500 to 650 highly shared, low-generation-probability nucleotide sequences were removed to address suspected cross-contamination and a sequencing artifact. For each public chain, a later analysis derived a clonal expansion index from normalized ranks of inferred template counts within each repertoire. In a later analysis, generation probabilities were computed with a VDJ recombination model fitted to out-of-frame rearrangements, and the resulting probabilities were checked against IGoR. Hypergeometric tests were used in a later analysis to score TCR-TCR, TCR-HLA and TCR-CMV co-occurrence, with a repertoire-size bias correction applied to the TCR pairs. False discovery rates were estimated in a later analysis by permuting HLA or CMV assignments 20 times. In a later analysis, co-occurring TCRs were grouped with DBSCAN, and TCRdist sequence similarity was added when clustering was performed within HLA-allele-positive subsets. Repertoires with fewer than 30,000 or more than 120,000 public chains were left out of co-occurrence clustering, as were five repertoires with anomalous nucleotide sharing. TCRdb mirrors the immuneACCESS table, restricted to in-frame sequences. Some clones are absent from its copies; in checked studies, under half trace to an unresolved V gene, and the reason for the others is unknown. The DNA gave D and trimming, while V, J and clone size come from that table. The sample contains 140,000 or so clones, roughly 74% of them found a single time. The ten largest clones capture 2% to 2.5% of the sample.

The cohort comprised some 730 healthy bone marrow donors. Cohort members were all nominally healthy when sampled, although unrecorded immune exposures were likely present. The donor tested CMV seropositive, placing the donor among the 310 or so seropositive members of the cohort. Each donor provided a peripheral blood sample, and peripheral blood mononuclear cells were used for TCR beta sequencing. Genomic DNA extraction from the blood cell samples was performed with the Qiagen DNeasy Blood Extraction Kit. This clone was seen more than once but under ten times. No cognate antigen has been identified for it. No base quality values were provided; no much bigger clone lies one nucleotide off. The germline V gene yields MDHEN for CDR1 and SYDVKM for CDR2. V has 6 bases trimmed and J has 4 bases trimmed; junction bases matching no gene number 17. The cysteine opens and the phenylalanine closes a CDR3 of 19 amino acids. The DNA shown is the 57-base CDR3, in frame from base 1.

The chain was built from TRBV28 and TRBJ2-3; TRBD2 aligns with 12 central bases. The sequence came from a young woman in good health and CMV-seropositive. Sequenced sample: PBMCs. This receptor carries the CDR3 CASSTILAGGLPPPDTQYF. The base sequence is TGTGCCAGCAGCACCATACTAGCGGGGGGACTCCCCCCGCCAGATACGCAGTATTTT.